This T cell receptor beta chain came from a study of T cells in Graves' hyperthyroidism and ophthalmopathy. Study-level findings and limits: The blood repertoire included most of the expanded thyroid clonotypes above 0.001.

Aged 18 to 65, the patients had hyperthyroidism that was newly diagnosed and had lasted under 2 months. Patients were excluded for uncontrolled infection, other autoimmune disease, pregnancy or lactation. This CDR3 contains 16 residues. Trimming cost V 0 bases and J 4 bases; bases outside gene matches: 7. CDR1 and CDR2 from the germline V gene are DFQATT and SNEGSKA (reference sequence). Many counts were recorded for this clonotype. Its antigen is as yet unknown. TCR beta CDR3 sequences were amplified from RNA transcripts. An initial round of RT-PCR targeting the TCR CDR3 relied on the HTBI primer set. TCRdb processed the multiplex PCR reads anew with MiXCR; each CDR3 protein has one entry. Of about 700,000 distinct CDR3 sequences listed, around 13% are singletons.

The source of this sequence is a woman in her late teens or twenties with Graves' hyperthyroidism. This rearrangement joins TRBV20-1 to TRBJ2-7, with 12 bases that match TRBD2. The sequencing sample was made of blood. Written as DNA, the CDR3 is TGCAGTGCTAGAGATCGGAGGGGACTAGCGGGTTACGAGCAGTACTTC. Protein product: CSARDRRGLAGYEQYF.